This entry features one T cell receptor beta chain sequence. A much larger clone differs by one base, so this may be a read error. This sample includes further DNA sequences coding for the same CDR3. Investigators performed immunoSEQ version v3.0 at survey level. Assay used: immunoSEQ multiplex PCR; TCRdb lists only in-frame clones, some missing. The sample shows some 18,000 clones, approximately 82% of them seen only once. V lost 2 bases and J lost 5, with 3 bases in between. This CDR3 has 12 residues. In germline, CDR1 is SGHTA, CDR2 FQGTGA. The data were taken from a study of long-term antiretroviral therapy in people with HIV.

The receptor's source is a woman aged 45-60 years with HIV. Sequences were derived from unsorted PBMCs, sampled 0.5 years before starting antiretroviral therapy. This sequence joins TRBV7-3 and TRBJ2-2, with D hard to call. The CDR3: CASSLGTGELFF. Written as DNA, the CDR3 is TGTGCCAGCAGCTTAGGGACCGGGGAGCTGTTTTTT.